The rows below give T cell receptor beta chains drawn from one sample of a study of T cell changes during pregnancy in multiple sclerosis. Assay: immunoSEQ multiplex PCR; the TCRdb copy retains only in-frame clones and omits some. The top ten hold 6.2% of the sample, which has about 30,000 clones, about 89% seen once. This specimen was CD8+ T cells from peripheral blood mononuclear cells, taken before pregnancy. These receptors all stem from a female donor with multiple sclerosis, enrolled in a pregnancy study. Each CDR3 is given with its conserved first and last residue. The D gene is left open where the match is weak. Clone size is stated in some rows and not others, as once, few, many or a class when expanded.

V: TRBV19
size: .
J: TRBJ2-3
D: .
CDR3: CASSISPLVPTDTQYF
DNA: TGTGCCAGTAGTATATCCCCACTAGTTCCGACAGATACGCAGTATTTT

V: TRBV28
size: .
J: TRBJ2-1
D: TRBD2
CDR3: CASSFSGRREGDEQFF
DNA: TGTGCCAGCAGTTTTTCCGGTCGGCGGGAGGGCGATGAGCAGTTCTTC

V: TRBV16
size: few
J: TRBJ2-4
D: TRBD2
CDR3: CASSRGSGSINIQYF
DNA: TGTGCCAGCAGCCGGGGGAGCGGGAGTATAAACATTCAGTACTTC

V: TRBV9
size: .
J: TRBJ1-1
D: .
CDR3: CASSAGGMAEIEAFF
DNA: TGTGCCAGCAGCGCAGGAGGTATGGCAGAGATTGAAGCTTTCTTT

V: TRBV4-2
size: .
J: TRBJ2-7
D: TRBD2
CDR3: CASSQELPSGSYEQYF
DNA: TGTGCCAGCAGCCAAGAGCTCCCTAGCGGGAGCTACGAGCAGTACTTC

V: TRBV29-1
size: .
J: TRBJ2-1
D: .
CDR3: CSGGTLNEQFF
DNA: TGCAGCGGCGGGACCCTCAATGAGCAGTTCTTC

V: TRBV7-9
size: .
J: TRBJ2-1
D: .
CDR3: CASSFTSVEQFF
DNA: TGTGCCAGCAGCTTTACGTCGGTTGAGCAGTTCTTC

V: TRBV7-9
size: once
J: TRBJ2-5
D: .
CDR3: CASSSGGETQYF
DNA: TGTGCCAGCAGCTCCGGGGGAGAGACCCAGTACTTC

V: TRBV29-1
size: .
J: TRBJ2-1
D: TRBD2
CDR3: CSVGPSGYNEQFF
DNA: TGCAGCGTTGGGCCTAGCGGCTACAATGAGCAGTTCTTC

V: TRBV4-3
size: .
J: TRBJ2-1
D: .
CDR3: CASSQTVGGNEQFF
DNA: TGCGCCAGCAGCCAAACTGTCGGGGGCAATGAGCAGTTCTTC

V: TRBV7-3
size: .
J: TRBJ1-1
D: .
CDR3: CASSLGGAEAFF
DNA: TGTGCCAGCAGCTTAGGGGGCGCGGAAGCTTTCTTT

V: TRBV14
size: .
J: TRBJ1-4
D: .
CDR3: CASSHPARTRDEKLFF
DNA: TGTGCCAGCAGTCATCCGGCCCGGACAAGAGATGAAAAACTGTTTTTT

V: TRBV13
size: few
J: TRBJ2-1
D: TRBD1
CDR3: CASSQGQLLGSQQFF
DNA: TGTGCCAGCAGCCAGGGACAGCTCCTGGGTTCTCAGCAGTTCTTC

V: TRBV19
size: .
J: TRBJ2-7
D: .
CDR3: CASSISYFRDSIYEQYF
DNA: TGTGCCAGTAGTATATCATACTTCCGGGACTCTATCTACGAGCAGTACTTC

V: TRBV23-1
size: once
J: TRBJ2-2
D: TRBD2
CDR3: CASSHTSGATGELFF
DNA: TGCGCCAGCAGTCATACTAGCGGGGCCACCGGGGAGCTGTTTTTT

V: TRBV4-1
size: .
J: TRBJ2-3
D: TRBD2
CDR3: CASSDHFSGYSTDTQYF
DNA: TGCGCCAGCAGCGATCACTTTAGCGGGTATAGCACAGATACGCAGTATTTT

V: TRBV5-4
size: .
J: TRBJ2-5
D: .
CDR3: CASSFGRGETQYF
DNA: TGTGCCAGCAGCTTTGGCAGGGGTGAGACCCAGTACTTC

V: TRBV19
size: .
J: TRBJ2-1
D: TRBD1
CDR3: CASSDRVGDYNEQFF
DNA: TGTGCCAGTAGCGACAGGGTTGGCGACTACAATGAGCAGTTCTTC

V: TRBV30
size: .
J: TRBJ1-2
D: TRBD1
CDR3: CAWSVGTGEGYTF
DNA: TGTGCCTGGAGTGTTGGGACAGGGGAAGGCTACACCTTC

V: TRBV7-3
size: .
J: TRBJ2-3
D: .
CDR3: CASSLSGGADTQYF
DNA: TGTGCCAGCAGCTTATCAGGAGGGGCCGATACGCAGTATTTT

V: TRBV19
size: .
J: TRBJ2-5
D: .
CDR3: CASSLGETQYF
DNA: TGTGCCAGTAGTCTCGGGGAGACCCAGTACTTC

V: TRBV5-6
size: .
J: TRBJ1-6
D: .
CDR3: CASSSRTENSPLHF
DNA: TGTGCCAGCAGCTCTAGGACAGAGAATTCACCCCTCCACTTT

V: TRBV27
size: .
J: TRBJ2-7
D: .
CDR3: CASSLRGDFYEQYF
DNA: TGTGCCAGCAGTTTACGCGGGGATTTTTACGAGCAGTACTTC

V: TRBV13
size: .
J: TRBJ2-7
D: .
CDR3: CASSLGRQGSYEQYF
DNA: TGTGCCAGCAGCTTAGGACGGCAGGGCTCCTACGAGCAGTACTTC

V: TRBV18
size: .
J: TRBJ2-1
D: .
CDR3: CASSPQRSYNEQFF
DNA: TGTGCCAGCTCACCACAGCGGAGCTACAATGAGCAGTTCTTC

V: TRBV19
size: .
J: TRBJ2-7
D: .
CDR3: CASSAGLVSSYEQYF
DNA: TGTGCCAGTAGTGCGGGACTTGTGAGCTCCTACGAGCAGTACTTC

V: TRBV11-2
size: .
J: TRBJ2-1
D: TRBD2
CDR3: CASSLVTSGNEQFF
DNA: TGTGCCAGCAGCTTAGTTACTAGCGGCAATGAGCAGTTCTTC

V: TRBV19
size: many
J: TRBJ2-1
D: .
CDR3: CASSIDRSGDGLFYNEQFF
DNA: TGTGCCAGTAGTATAGATCGGAGCGGCGACGGGCTGTTTTACAATGAGCAGTTCTTC

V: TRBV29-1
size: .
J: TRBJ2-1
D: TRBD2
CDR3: CSVPIGTSNDEQFF
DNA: TGCAGCGTCCCCATAGGGACTAGCAACGATGAGCAGTTCTTC

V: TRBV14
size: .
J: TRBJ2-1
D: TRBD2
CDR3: CASSRSPGTSGRESYNEQFF
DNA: TGTGCCAGCAGCCGCTCACCCGGGACTAGCGGGAGGGAGTCCTACAATGAGCAGTTCTTC

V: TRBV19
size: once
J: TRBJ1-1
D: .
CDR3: CASSTLAHRRANTEAFF
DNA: TGTGCCAGTAGTACCCTCGCCCATCGGAGGGCGAACACTGAAGCTTTCTTT

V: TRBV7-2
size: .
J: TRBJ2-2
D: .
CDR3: CASSLYYYTGELFF
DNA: TGTGCCAGCAGCCTATACTACTACACCGGGGAGCTGTTTTTT

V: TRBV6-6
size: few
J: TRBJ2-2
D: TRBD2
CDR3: CASSPGLAVNTGELFF
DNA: TGTGCCAGCAGTCCCGGGCTAGCGGTAAACACCGGGGAGCTGTTTTTT

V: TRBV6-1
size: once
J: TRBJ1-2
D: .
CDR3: CASSDIEGHDGYTF
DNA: TGTGCCAGCAGTGACATTGAGGGTCATGATGGCTACACCTTC

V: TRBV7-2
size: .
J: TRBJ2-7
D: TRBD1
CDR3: CASSQGDSEAYEQYF
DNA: TGTGCCAGCAGCCAAGGGGACAGTGAAGCCTACGAGCAGTACTTC

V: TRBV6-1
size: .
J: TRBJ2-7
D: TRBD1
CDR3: CASSGPRDRSVHEQYF
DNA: TGTGCCAGCAGTGGACCCCGGGACAGGTCGGTCCACGAGCAGTACTTC

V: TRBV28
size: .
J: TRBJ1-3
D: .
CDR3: CASSLQGSGNTIYF
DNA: TGTGCCAGCAGTTTACAGGGGTCTGGAAACACCATATATTTT

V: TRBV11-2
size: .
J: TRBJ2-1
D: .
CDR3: CASFQERDEQFF
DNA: TGTGCCAGCTTCCAAGAACGGGATGAGCAGTTCTTC

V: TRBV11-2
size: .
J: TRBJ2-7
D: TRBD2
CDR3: CASSTIGEGEQYF
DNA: TGTGCCAGCAGCACCATTGGGGAGGGCGAGCAGTACTTC

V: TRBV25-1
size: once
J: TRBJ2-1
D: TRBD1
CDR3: CASSEWMGTENYNEQFF
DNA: TGTGCCAGCAGTGAATGGATGGGGACAGAGAACTACAATGAGCAGTTCTTC

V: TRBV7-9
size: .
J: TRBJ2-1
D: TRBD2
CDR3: CASSLALAGVYNEQFF
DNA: TGTGCCAGCAGCTTAGCCCTAGCGGGGGTCTACAATGAGCAGTTCTTC

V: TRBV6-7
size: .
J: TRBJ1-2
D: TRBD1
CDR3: CASSHGTGEYGYTF
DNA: TGTGCCAGCAGTCACGGGACAGGGGAATATGGCTACACCTTC

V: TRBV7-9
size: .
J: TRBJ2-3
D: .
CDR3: CASSLAQGEADTQYF
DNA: TGTGCCAGCAGCTTAGCCCAGGGGGAGGCAGATACGCAGTATTTT

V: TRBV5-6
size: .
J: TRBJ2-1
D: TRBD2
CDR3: CASSLPGTSGSWWQNEQFF
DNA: TGTGCCAGCAGCCTTCCCGGGACTAGCGGGAGTTGGTGGCAGAATGAGCAGTTCTTC

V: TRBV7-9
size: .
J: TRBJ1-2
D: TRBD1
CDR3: CASRQQGAIGLGTF
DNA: TGTGCCAGCAGGCAACAGGGGGCGATTGGTCTGGGCACCTTC

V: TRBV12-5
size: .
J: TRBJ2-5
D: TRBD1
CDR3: CASGLASGGQETQYF
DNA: TGTGCTAGTGGTTTGGCATCAGGGGGTCAAGAGACCCAGTACTTC

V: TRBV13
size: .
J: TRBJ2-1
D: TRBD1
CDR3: CASSPRTGSYGYGEQFF
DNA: TGTGCCAGCAGCCCAAGGACAGGGAGTTACGGTTACGGTGAGCAGTTCTTC

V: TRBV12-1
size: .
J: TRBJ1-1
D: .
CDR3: CASSPNEAFF
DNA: TGTGCCAGCAGCCCTAACGAAGCTTTCTTT

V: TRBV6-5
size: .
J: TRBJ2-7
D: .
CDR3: CASSYSPDGSSYEQYF
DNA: TGTGCCAGCAGTTACTCCCCCGACGGGAGCTCCTACGAGCAGTACTTC